This TCR beta chain is from a study of PD-1 blockade in classical Hodgkin lymphoma. Exposure to brentuximab vedotin varied, and each patient had relapsed following autologous stem cell transplantation. This table comes from immunoSEQ multiplex PCR, and its TCRdb copy is limited to in-frame clones, with some not included. The data show about 23,000 clones, roughly 70% seen once. Germline assignment: CDR1 SGHKS and CDR2 YYEKEE (reference sequence). This CDR3 region has 17 residues. Trimming removed 1 base from V and 3 bases from J, with 16 bases in between. The source is a human donor with classical Hodgkin lymphoma. Sequencing used peripheral blood mononuclear cells (PBMCs), obtained at baseline. V usage is TRBV5-5 and J usage is TRBJ1-4; D gene uncertain. This chain's CDR3 is CASSLLRRPAANEKLFF. The CDR3 nucleotides are TGTGCCAGCAGCTTGTTGCGCAGACCAGCGGCTAATGAAAAACTGTTTTTT.